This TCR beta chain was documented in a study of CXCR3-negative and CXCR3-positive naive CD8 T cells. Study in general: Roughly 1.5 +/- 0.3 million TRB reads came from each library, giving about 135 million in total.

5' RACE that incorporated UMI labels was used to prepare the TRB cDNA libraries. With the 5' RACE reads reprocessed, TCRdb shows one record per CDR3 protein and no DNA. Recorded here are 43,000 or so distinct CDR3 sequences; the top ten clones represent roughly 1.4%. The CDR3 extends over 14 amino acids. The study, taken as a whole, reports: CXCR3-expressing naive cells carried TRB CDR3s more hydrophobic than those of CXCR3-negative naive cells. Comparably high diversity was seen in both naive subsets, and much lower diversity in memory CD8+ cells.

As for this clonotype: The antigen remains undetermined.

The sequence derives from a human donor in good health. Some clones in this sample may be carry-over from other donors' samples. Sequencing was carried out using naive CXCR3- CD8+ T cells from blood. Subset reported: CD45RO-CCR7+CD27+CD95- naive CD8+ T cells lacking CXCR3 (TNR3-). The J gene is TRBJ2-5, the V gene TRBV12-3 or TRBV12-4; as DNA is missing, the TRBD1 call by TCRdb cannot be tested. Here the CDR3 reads CASSPLTKQETQYF.